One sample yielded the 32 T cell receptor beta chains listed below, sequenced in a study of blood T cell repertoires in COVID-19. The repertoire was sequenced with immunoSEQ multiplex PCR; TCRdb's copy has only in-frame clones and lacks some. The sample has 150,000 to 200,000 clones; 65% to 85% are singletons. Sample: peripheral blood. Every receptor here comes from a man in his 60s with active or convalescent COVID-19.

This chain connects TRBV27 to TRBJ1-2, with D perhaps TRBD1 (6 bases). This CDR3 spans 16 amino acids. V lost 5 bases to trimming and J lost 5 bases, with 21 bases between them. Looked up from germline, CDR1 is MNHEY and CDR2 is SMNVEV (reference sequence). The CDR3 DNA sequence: TGTGCCAGCAGTCCGCTAGACAGGCCCGGAAAATATGGCTACACCTTC. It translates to CASSPLDRPGKYGYTF.

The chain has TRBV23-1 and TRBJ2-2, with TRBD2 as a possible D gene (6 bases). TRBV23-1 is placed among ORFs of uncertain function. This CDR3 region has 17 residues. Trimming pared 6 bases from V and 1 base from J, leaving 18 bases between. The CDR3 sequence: CASSRGRESRNTGELFF. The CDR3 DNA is TGCGCCAGCAGCCGCGGCCGGGAGAGCCGGAACACCGGGGAGCTGTTTTTT.

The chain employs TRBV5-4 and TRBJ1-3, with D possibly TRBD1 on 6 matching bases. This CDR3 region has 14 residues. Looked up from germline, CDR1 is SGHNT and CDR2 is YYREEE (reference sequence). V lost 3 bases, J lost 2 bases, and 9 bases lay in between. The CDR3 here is CASSSSGAGNTIYF. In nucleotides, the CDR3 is TGTGCCAGCAGCTCTTCAGGGGCTGGAAACACCATATATTTT.

The CDR3 sequence: CASSLWDRGEGETQYF. The CDR3 DNA reads as TGTGCCAGCAGTTTATGGGACAGGGGCGAGGGGGAGACCCAGTACTTC. This chain connects TRBV28 to TRBJ2-5, with 9 bases matching TRBD1. J lost 5 bases, V lost 0 bases, and 7 bases had no gene match. The CDR3 sequence is 16 residues long. Germline loops: CDR1 MDHEN, CDR2 SYDVKM.

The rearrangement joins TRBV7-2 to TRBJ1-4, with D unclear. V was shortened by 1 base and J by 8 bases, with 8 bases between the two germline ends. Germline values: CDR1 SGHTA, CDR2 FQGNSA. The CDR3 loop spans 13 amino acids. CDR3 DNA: TGTGCCAGCAGCTTAGTACACGGGGAAAAACTGTTTTTT. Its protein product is CASSLVHGEKLFF. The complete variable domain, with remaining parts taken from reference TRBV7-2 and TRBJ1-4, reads GAGVSQSPSNKVTEKGKDVELRCDPISGHTALYWYRQSLGQGLEFLIYFQGNSAPDKSGLPSDRFSAERTGGSVSTLTIQRTQQEDSAVYLCASSLVHGEKLFFGSGTQLSVL.

Written as DNA, the CDR3 is TGTGCCAGCAGTCACGTCAGAAGCAATCAGCCCCAGCATTTT. Translating gives CASSHVRSNQPQHF. The chain links TRBV28 to TRBJ1-5, with D unclear. Germline CDR1 MDHEN, CDR2 SYDVKM. The CDR3 loop spans 14 amino acids. Trimming removed 5 bases at V and 1 base at J, with 9 bases between.

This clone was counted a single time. The CDR3 bases are TGTGCCAGCAGTTACCTTAACTATGGCTACACCTTC. Residues: CASSYLNYGYTF. V and J are TRBV6-2 or TRBV6-3 and TRBJ1-2; no clear D gene. From germline, CDR1 is MNHEY and CDR2 SVGEGT. Trimming cost V 2 bases and J 1 base, with 2 bases left between them. This CDR3 is built from 12 residues.

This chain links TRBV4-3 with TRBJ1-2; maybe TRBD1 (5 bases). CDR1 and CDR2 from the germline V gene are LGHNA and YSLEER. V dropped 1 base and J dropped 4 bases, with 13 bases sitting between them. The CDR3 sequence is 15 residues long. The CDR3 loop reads CASSQAEQALYGYTF. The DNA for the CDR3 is TGCGCCAGCAGCCAAGCTGAACAGGCCCTCTATGGCTACACCTTC.

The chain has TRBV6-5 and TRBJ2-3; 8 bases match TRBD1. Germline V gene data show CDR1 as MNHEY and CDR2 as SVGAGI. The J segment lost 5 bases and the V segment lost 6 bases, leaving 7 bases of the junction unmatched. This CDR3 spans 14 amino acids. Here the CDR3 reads CASRRGQVVDTQYF. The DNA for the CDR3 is TGTGCCAGCAGGAGGGGACAGGTGGTAGATACGCAGTATTTT.

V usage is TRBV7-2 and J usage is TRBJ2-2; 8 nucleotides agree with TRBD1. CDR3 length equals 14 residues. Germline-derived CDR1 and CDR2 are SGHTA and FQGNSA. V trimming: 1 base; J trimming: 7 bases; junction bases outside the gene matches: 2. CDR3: CASSLDRGSGELFF. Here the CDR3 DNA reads TGTGCCAGCAGCTTAGACAGGGGGAGCGGGGAGCTGTTTTTT.

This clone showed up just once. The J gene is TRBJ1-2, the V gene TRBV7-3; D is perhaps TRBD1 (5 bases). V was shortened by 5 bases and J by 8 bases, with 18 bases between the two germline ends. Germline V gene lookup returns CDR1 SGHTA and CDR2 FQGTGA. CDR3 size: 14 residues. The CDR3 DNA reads TGTGCCAGCAGCGAATCGGGACCCGGGAGCGGCTACACCTTC. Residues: CASSESGPGSGYTF. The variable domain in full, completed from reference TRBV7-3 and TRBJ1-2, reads GAGVSQTPSNKVTEKGKYVELRCDPISGHTALYWYRQSLGQGPEFLIYFQGTGAADDSGLPNDRFFAVRPEGSVSTLKIQRTERGDSAVYLCASSESGPGSGYTFGSGTRLTVV.

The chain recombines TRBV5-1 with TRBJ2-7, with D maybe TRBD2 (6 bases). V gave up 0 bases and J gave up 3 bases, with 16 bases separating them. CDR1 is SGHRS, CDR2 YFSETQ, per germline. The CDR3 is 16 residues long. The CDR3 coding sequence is TGCGCCAGCAGCTTGGATCTGCTAGCGTTCCACTACGAGCAGTACTTC. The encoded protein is CASSLDLLAFHYEQYF.

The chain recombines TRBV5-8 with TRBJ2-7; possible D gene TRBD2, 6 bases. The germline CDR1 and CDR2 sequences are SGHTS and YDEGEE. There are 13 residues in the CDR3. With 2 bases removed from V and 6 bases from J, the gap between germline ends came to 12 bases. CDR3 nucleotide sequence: TGTGCCAGCAGCTTAACGGACTACTTCGAGCAGTACTTC. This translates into CASSLTDYFEQYF.

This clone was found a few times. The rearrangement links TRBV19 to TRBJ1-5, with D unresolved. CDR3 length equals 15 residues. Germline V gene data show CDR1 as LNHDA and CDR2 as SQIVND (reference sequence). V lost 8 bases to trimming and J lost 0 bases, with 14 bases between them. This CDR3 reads CASEAVLHSNQPQHF. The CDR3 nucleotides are TGTGCCAGTGAGGCAGTTCTACATAGCAATCAGCCCCAGCATTTT.

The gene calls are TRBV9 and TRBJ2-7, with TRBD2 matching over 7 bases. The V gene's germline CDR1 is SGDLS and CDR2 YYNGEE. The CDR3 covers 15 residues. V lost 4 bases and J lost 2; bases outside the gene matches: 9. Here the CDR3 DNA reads TGTGCCAGCAGCCCCCGGTTTGGGGGGGCCTACGAGCAGTACTTC. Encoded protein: CASSPRFGGAYEQYF.

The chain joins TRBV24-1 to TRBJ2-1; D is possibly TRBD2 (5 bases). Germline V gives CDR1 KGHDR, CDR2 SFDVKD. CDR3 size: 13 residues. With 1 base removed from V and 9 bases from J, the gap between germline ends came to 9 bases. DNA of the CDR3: TGTGCCACCAGTGATTTAGTGGGGAGTGAGCAGTTCTTC. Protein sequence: CATSDLVGSEQFF.

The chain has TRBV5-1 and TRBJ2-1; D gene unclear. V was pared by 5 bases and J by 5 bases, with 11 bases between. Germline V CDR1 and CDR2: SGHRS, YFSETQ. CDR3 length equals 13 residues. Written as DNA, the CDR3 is TGCGCCAGCAGTATCGACAACAACAATGAGCAGTTCTTC. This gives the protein CASSIDNNNEQFF. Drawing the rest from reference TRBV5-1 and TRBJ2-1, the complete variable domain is KAGVTQTPRYLIKTRGQQVTLSCSPISGHRSVSWYQQTPGQGLQFLFEYFSETQRNKGNFPGRFSGRQFSNSRSEMNVSTLELGDSALYLCASSIDNNNEQFFGPGTRLTVL.

The chain's CDR3 is CASRLAGGARYEQYF. The CDR3 DNA follows: TGCGCCAGCAGACTAGCGGGAGGGGCCCGCTACGAGCAGTACTTC. The chain links TRBV5-1 to TRBJ2-7; 13 nucleotides match TRBD2. J gave up 3 bases and V 5 bases, and 5 bases lay outside the gene matches. The CDR3 contains 15 residues. Germline lookup yields CDR1 SGHRS and CDR2 YFSETQ.

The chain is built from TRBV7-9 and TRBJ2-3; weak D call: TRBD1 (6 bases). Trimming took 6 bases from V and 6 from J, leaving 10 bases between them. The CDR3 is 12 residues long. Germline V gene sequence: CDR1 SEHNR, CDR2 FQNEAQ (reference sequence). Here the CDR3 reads CASRDTGDTQYF. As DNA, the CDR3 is TGTGCCAGCAGAGATACAGGGGATACGCAGTATTTT. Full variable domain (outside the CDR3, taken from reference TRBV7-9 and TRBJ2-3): DTGVSQNPRHKITKRGQNVTFRCDPISEHNRLYWYRQTLGQGPEFLTYFQNEAQLEKSRLLSDRFSAERPKGSFSTLEIQRTEQGDSAMYLCASRDTGDTQYFGPGTRLTVL.

The CDR3 DNA follows: TGTGCCAGCAGCTTATCAGGGGTTTTCAACACCGGGGAGCTGTTTTTT. Translating it yields CASSLSGVFNTGELFF. This rearrangement joins TRBV7-3 to TRBJ2-2, with D perhaps matching TRBD1 (6 bases). V was shortened by 2 bases and J by 2 bases, with 12 bases between the two germline ends. Germline CDR1 SGHTA, CDR2 FQGTGA. The CDR3 length is 16 residues.

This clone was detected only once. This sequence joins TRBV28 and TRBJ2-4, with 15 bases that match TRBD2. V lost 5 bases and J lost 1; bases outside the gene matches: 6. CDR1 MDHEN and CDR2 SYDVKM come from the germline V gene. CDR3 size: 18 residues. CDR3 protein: CASSRTSGRAFAKNIQYF. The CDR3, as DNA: TGTGCCAGCAGTCGGACTAGCGGGAGGGCTTTTGCCAAAAACATTCAGTACTTC.

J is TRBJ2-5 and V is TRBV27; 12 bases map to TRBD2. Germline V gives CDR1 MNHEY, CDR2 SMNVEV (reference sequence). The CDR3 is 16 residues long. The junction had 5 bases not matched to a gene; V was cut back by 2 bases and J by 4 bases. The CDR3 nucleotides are TGTGCCAGCAGTTTACAGACTAGCGGGAGAGCAGAGACCCAGTACTTC. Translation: CASSLQTSGRAETQYF.

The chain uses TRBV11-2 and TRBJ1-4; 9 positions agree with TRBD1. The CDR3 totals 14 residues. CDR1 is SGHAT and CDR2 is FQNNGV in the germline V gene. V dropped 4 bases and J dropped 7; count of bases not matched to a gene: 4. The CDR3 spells CASSWTGDLEKLFF. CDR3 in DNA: TGTGCCAGCAGCTGGACAGGGGATCTTGAAAAACTGTTTTTT.

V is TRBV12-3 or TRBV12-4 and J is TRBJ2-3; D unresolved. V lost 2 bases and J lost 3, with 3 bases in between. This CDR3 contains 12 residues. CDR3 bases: TGTGCCAGCAGTTTAATAACAGATACGCAGTATTTT. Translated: CASSLITDTQYF.

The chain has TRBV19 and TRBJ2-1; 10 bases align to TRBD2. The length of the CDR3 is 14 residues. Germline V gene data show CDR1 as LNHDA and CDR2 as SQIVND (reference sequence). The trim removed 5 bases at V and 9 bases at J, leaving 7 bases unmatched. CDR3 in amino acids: CASSLTSGKTEQFF. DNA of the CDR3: TGTGCCAGTAGTCTTACTAGCGGGAAAACTGAGCAGTTCTTC.

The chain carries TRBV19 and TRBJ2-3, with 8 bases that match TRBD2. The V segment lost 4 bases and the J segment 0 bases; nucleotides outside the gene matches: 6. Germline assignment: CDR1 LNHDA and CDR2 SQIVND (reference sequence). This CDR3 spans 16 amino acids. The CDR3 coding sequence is TGTGCCAGTAGTAGCCCTAGCGGGCAAAGCACAGATACGCAGTATTTT. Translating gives CASSSPSGQSTDTQYF.

The CDR3 sequence: CATRDGAGLSLEQYF. CDR3 nucleotides: TGTGCCACTCGAGATGGGGCGGGACTCTCCCTCGAGCAGTACTTC. This rearrangement joins TRBV19 to TRBJ2-7, with D possibly matching TRBD2 (6 bases). Germline loops: CDR1 LNHDA, CDR2 SQIVND (reference sequence). Trimming stripped 10 bases from V and 6 bases from J, with 25 bases between. CDR3 size: 15 residues.

CDR3 amino acids: CASSETSGHPTEQYF. For the CDR3, the DNA is TGCGCCAGCAGCGAGACTAGCGGACACCCCACCGAGCAGTACTTC. The genes are TRBV5-1 and TRBJ2-7; 9 nucleotides match TRBD2. With 4 bases clipped from V and 6 bases from J, the junction kept 11 bases outside the gene matches. The CDR3 loop spans 15 amino acids. Per the germline V gene, CDR1 is SGHRS and CDR2 is YFSETQ.

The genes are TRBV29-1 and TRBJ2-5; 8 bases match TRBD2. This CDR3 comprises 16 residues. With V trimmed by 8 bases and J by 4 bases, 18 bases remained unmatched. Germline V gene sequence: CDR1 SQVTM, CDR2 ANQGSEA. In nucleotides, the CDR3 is TGCAGCCTCCTGGGGGTCGCGGGAGGAGGGGCAGAGACCCAGTACTTC. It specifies CSLLGVAGGGAETQYF.

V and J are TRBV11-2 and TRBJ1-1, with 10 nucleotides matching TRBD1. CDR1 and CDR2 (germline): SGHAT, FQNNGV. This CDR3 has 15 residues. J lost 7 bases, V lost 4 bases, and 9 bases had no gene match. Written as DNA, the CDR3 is TGTGCCAGCAGCTACCTGAGGGGGACAGGGGTTGAAGCTTTCTTT. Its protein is CASSYLRGTGVEAFF.

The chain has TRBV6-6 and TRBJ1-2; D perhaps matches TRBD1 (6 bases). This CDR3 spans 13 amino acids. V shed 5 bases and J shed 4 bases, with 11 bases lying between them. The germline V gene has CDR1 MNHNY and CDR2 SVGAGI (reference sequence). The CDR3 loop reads CASSRGTRYGYTF. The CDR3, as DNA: TGTGCCAGCAGTAGAGGGACACGCTATGGCTACACCTTC.

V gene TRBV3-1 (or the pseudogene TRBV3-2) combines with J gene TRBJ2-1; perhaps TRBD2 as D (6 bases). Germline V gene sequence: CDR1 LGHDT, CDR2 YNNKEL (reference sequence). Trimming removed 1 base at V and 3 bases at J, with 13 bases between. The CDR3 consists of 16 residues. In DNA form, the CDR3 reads TGTGCCAGCAGCCAAGGGCTCCCGGGACTCTACAATGAGCAGTTCTTC. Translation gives CASSQGLPGLYNEQFF.